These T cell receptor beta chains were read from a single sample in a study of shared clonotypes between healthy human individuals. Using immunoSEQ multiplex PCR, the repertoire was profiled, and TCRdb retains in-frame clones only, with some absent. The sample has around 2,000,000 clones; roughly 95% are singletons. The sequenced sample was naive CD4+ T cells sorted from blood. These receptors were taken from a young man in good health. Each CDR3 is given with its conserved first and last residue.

CDR3 protein: CASSKEGGSYEQFF; V gene: TRBV2
CDR3 protein: CASSESKGGGYTF; V gene: TRBV10-1
CDR3 protein: CASDLQGPEYSPLHF; V gene: TRBV2
CDR3 protein: CASSLAGGGREQFF; V gene: TRBV5-4
CDR3 protein: CASSVQRGGTDTQYF; V gene: TRBV9
CDR3 protein: CASSESQRRNEAFF; V gene: TRBV10-1
CDR3 protein: CASSRLPSSGGSYEQYF; V gene: TRBV7-2
CDR3 protein: CASSFDGTVGNSPLHF; V gene: TRBV7-8
CDR3 protein: CASSLGGNTDTQYF; V gene: TRBV5-5
CDR3 protein: CASSLVGGPLHF; V gene: TRBV7-2
CDR3 protein: CASRSSGQGLRAFF; V gene: TRBV2
CDR3 protein: CASSLDTGVSYNEQFF; V gene: TRBV11-2
CDR3 protein: CAWSEGGSYNSPLHF; V gene: TRBV30
CDR3 protein: CASSRSGGTYEQYF; V gene: TRBV28
CDR3 protein: CASSYEGTYEQYF; V gene: TRBV6-5
CDR3 protein: CASSDPSGRIYNEQFF; V gene: TRBV25-1
CDR3 protein: CASSEYRVNEQFF; V gene: TRBV4-3
CDR3 protein: CASITLDEQYF; V gene: TRBV2
CDR3 protein: CASRRGGEKLFF; V gene: TRBV6-5
CDR3 protein: CASSHPGGEGNQPQHF; V gene: TRBV4-1
CDR3 protein: CASSSLGQLANYGYTF; V gene: TRBV28
CDR3 protein: CASSQDQTAVNEKLFF; V gene: TRBV4-3
CDR3 protein: CASSLGQGMNTEAFF; V gene: TRBV6-5
CDR3 protein: CASSHATGGRDTGELFF; V gene: TRBV4-1
CDR3 protein: CASSQDRAASYNEQFF; V gene: TRBV14
CDR3 protein: CSTGQGGEAFF; V gene: TRBV20-1
CDR3 protein: CASSLAAANTEAFF; V gene: TRBV5-1
CDR3 protein: CASSLAGNYGYTF; V gene: TRBV5-5
CDR3 protein: CASSWGSPGSEAFF; V gene: TRBV5-1
CDR3 protein: CASTNSPLHF; V gene: TRBV7-3
CDR3 protein: CASRPGQGEQYF; V gene: TRBV7-9
CDR3 protein: CASSLSGSTDTQYF; V gene: TRBV5-6
CDR3 protein: CASSFLQGAWVQPQYF; V gene: TRBV2